This TCR beta chain stems from a study of OX40 agonist ivuxolimab in advanced cancers. Turning to the study itself: Patients were dosed with the agonistic anti-OX40 (CD134) antibody ivuxolimab.

Method: immunoSEQ multiplex PCR; TCRdb's copy keeps in-frame clones and lacks some. The table records 55,000 to 70,000 clones, about 85% of them present only once. CDR3 length equals 17 residues. Germline loops: CDR1 SGDLS, CDR2 YYNGEE. J lost 6 bases, V lost 0 bases, and 7 bases had no gene match. The sequencing used CD4+ or CD8+ T cells sorted from blood, collected in a trial of the OX40 agonist ivuxolimab. The chain recombines TRBV9 with TRBJ2-3; 13 bases match TRBD2. This clonotype was sampled from an adult with an advanced solid tumor such as melanoma, head and neck, liver or kidney cancer. This CDR3 is CASSVGTSGSWRDTQYF. The CDR3 region has the DNA TGTGCCAGCAGCGTAGGGACTAGCGGGAGTTGGAGGGATACGCAGTATTTT.